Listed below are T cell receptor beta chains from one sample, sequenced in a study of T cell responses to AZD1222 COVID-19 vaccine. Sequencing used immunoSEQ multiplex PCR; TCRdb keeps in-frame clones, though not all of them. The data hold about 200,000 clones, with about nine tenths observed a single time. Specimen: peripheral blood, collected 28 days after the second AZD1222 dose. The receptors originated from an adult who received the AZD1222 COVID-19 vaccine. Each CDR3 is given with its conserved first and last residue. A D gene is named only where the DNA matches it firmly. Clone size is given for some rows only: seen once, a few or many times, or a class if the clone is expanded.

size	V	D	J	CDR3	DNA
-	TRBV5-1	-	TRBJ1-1	CASSGTGLNTEAFF	TGCGCCAGCAGCGGGACGGGACTTAACACTGAAGCTTTCTTT
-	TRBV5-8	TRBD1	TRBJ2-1	CASSSDRGNEQFF	TGTGCCAGCAGCTCGGACAGGGGCAATGAGCAGTTCTTC
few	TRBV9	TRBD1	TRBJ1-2	CASSARTGGGYTF	TGTGCCAGCAGCGCCCGGACAGGCGGTGGCTACACCTTC
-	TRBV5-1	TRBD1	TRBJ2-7	CASSLGTGIYEQYF	TGCGCCAGCAGCTTGGGGACAGGGATCTACGAGCAGTACTTC
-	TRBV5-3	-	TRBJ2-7	CARSPQLVCANYEQYF	TGTGCCAGAAGCCCCCAGCTGGTCTGTGCTAATTACGAGCAGTACTTC
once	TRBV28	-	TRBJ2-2	CASRSGRSTGELFF	TGTGCCAGCAGATCGGGAAGAAGCACCGGGGAGCTGTTTTTT
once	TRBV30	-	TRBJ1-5	CAWSLNDRQPQHF	TGTGCCTGGAGTCTTAACGACAGACAGCCCCAGCATTTT
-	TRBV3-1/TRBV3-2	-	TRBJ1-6	CASSQQSSYNSPLHF	TGTGCCAGCAGCCAGCAGAGCTCCTATAATTCACCCCTCCACTTT
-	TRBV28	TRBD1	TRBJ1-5	CASSFAQGRRPQHF	TGTGCCAGCAGTTTTGCACAGGGGCGACGGCCCCAGCATTTT
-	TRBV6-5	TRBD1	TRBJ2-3	CASRTGLNTDTQYF	TGTGCCAGCAGGACAGGGTTGAACACAGATACGCAGTATTTT
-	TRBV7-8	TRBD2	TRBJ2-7	CASSLDGGRVRREQYF	TGTGCCAGCAGCTTAGATGGGGGGAGGGTCAGGAGGGAGCAGTACTTC
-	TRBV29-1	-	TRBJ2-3	CSAVDGTQYF	TGCAGCGCAGTAGACGGTACGCAGTATTTT
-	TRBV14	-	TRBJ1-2	CASSQGYTGRGGYTF	TGTGCCAGCAGCCAAGGTTATACAGGGAGAGGGGGCTACACCTTC
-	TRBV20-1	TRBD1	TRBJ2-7	CRHRGTYEQYF	TGCAGACACAGGGGAACCTACGAGCAGTACTTC
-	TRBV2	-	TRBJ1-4	CASSVNRGREKLFF	TGTGCCAGCAGTGTGAATAGGGGTCGTGAAAAACTGTTTTTT
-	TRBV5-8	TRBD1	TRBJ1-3	CASSFDDRGRWVNTIYF	TGTGCCAGCAGCTTTGACGACAGGGGCAGATGGGTGAACACCATATATTTT
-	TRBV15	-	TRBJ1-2	CATSPTANYGYTF	TGTGCCACCAGCCCGACAGCGAACTATGGCTACACCTTC
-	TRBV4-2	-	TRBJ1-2	CASSQDRRASYGYTF	TGTGCCAGCAGCCAAGATCGGAGGGCATCCTATGGCTACACCTTC
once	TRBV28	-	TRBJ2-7	CASSLSFMGQYF	TGTGCCAGCAGTTTATCCTTTATGGGACAGTACTTC
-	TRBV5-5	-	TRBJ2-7	CASSWGDNAEQYF	TGTGCCAGCAGCTGGGGGGACAACGCCGAGCAGTACTTC
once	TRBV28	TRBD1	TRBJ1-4	CASSPTRTGEFRKLFF	TGTGCCAGCAGTCCAACAAGGACAGGGGAGTTTCGAAAACTGTTTTTT
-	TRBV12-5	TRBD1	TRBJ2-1	CASGLEAKTGDPSYNEQFF	TGTGCTAGTGGTTTGGAAGCAAAGACAGGGGACCCCTCCTACAATGAGCAGTTCTTC
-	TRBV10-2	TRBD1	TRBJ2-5	CASSQTGTVQETQYF	TGCGCCAGCAGTCAAACCGGGACAGTCCAAGAGACCCAGTACTTC
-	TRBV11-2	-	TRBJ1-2	CASSLGQVYYGYTF	TGTGCCAGCAGCTTAGGCCAGGTTTACTATGGCTACACCTTC
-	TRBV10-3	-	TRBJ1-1	CAILGQLNTEAFF	TGTGCCATCCTCGGACAGTTGAACACTGAAGCTTTCTTT
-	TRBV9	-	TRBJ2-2	CASSVNTGELFF	TGTGCCAGCAGCGTAAACACCGGGGAGCTGTTTTTT
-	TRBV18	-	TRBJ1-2	CASSPGGDPSYGYTF	TGTGCCAGCTCACCAGGGGGGGACCCCTCCTATGGCTACACCTTC
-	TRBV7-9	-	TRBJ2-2	CASSTPSGRAHRWELFF	TGTGCCAGCAGCACCCCTTCGGGACGCGCCCACCGGTGGGAGCTGTTTTTT
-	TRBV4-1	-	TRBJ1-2	CASSQDPGADYGYTF	TGCGCCAGCAGCCAAGATCCGGGGGCCGACTATGGCTACACCTTC
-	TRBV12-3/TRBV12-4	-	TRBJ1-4	CASSLGVEKLFF	TGTGCCAGCAGTTTGGGTGTTGAAAAACTGTTTTTT
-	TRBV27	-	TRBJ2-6	CASSLSGQGSLHSGANVLTF	TGTGCCAGCAGTTTATCGGGGCAGGGGAGTCTCCACAGTGGGGCCAACGTCCTGACTTTC
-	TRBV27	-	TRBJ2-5	CASGVQETQYF	TGTGCCAGTGGGGTCCAAGAGACCCAGTACTTC
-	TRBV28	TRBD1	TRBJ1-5	CASSPRQGGQPQHF	TGTGCCAGCAGTCCTCGACAGGGGGGACAGCCCCAGCATTTT
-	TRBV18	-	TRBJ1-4	CASSLDSIPEKLFF	TGTGCCAGCTCACTGGACAGCATCCCCGAAAAACTGTTTTTT
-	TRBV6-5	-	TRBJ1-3	CASSNTGYSGNTIYF	TGTGCCAGCAGTAATACAGGGTACTCTGGAAACACCATATATTTT
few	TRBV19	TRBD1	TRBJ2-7	CASSSPILGQGGYEQYF	TGTGCCAGTAGTTCTCCAATCTTAGGACAGGGGGGGTACGAGCAGTACTTC
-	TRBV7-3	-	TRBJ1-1	CASSPFRGTEAFF	TGTGCCAGCAGCCCCTTTCGGGGCACTGAAGCTTTCTTT
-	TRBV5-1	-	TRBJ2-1	CASSFWQVGNEQFF	TGCGCCAGCAGCTTTTGGCAAGTAGGCAATGAGCAGTTCTTC
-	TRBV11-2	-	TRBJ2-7	CASGRGKDEQYF	TGTGCCAGCGGCAGGGGAAAGGACGAGCAGTACTTC
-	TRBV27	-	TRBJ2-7	CASSGDRTPPYEQYF	TGTGCCAGCAGTGGTGATAGGACCCCCCCGTACGAGCAGTACTTC
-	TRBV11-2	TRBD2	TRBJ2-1	CASSSLAGGHNEQFF	TGTGCCAGCAGCTCCTTAGCGGGAGGCCACAATGAGCAGTTCTTC
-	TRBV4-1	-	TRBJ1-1	CASSQGPGTEAFF	TGCGCCAGCAGCCAAGGCCCGGGGACTGAAGCTTTCTTT
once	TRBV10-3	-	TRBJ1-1	CAISERSSGIMNTEAFF	TGTGCCATCAGTGAGCGAAGTTCAGGGATTATGAACACTGAAGCTTTCTTT
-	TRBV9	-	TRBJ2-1	CASSTGSSYNEQFF	TGTGCCAGCAGCACCGGGAGCTCCTACAATGAGCAGTTCTTC
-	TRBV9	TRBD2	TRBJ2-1	CASSGAGVGAGLYNEQFF	TGTGCCAGCAGCGGGGCAGGTGTGGGAGCGGGACTCTACAATGAGCAGTTCTTC
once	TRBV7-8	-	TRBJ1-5	CASSLIESNQPQHF	TGTGCCAGCAGCTTAATCGAAAGCAATCAGCCCCAGCATTTT
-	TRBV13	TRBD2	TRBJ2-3	CASRTETSGNRSCTDTQYF	TGTGCCAGCAGAACCGAGACTAGCGGGAACCGCTCCTGCACAGATACGCAGTATTTT
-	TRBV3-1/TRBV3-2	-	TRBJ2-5	CASSPSGAGTQYF	TGTGCCAGCAGCCCCTCAGGGGCCGGGACCCAGTACTTC
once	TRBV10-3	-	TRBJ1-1	CAISKGVNTEAFF	TGTGCCATCAGTAAAGGTGTGAACACTGAAGCTTTCTTT
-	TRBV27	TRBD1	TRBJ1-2	CASSPRQGNYGYTF	TGTGCCAGCAGTCCGCGACAGGGCAACTATGGCTACACCTTC
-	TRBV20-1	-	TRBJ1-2	CRGTNYTF	TGCAGGGGTACTAACTACACCTTC
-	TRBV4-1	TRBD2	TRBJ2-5	CASSQLGGRVDQETQYF	TGCGCCAGCAGCCAACTCGGCGGGAGGGTTGACCAAGAGACCCAGTACTTC
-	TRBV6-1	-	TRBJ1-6	CASSDTGPIYSPLHF	TGTGCCAGCAGTGATACAGGGCCTATATATTCACCCCTCCACTTT
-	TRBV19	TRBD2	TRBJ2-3	CASSSGTRVDTQYF	TGTGCCAGTAGTTCCGGGACTAGAGTCGATACGCAGTATTTT
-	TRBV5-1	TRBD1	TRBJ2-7	CASSGETGVVYEQYF	TGCGCCAGCAGCGGGGAAACAGGGGTGGTATACGAGCAGTACTTC
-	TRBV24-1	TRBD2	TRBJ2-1	CATSDFRGTSGRTNEQFF	TGTGCCACCAGTGATTTTAGGGGGACTAGCGGGAGAACGAATGAGCAGTTCTTC
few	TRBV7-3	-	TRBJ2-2	CASSLSREHTGELFF	TGTGCCAGCAGCTTATCGAGGGAGCACACCGGGGAGCTGTTTTTT
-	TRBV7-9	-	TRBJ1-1	CASSLFTEAFF	TGTGCCAGCAGCTTATTCACTGAAGCTTTCTTT
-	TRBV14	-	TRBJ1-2	CASSQDRLTYAPSYGYTF	TGTGCCAGCAGCCAAGATAGGCTCACATACGCCCCATCCTATGGCTACACCTTC
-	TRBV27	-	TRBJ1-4	CASSTSPGEKLFF	TGTGCCAGCAGTACCAGCCCGGGTGAAAAACTGTTTTTT